This passage covers 17 T cell receptor beta chains from one sample sequenced in a study of monozygotic twins with inflammatory bowel disease. No DNA is given; TCRdb re-called the 5' RACE reads and lists each CDR3 protein once. This table lists under 130,000 distinct CDR3 sequences. Sample: blood. The receptors originated from a human donor with ulcerative colitis or Crohn's disease, or a healthy co-twin of an affected twin (not recorded which).

This sequence joins TRBV28 and TRBJ2-7; lacking DNA, the TRBD1 call made by TCRdb goes unchecked. Per the germline V gene, CDR1 is MDHEN and CDR2 is SYDVKM. This CDR3 contains 17 residues. The CDR3 sequence is CASSFYGTKFRNYEQYF.

This sequence joins TRBV20-1 and TRBJ1-1; the D call from TCRdb, TRBD1, cannot be confirmed without DNA. This CDR3 spans 13 amino acids. Germline-derived CDR1 and CDR2 are DFQATT and SNEGSKA (reference sequence). The CDR3 is CSASDSFATEAFF.

This rearrangement joins TRBV7-9 to TRBJ2-7; TCRdb's D call, TRBD2, is unchecked because there is no DNA. Germline V CDR1 and CDR2: SEHNR, FQNEAQ (reference sequence). The CDR3 loop spans 16 amino acids. The CDR3 is CASSSISGRIAYEQYF.

This sequence joins TRBV10-2 and TRBJ2-5; absent DNA, TCRdb's TRBD1 call cannot be checked. Per germline, CDR1 WSHSY and CDR2 SAAADI. The length of the CDR3 is 13 residues. CDR3 residues: CASSRRAQETQYF.

The rearrangement uses TRBV4-2 and TRBJ1-1; TCRdb returns TRBD1, unconfirmable since there is no DNA. CDR1 and CDR2 (germline): LGHNA, YNFKEQ. The CDR3 covers 15 residues. The CDR3 protein is CASSQGDRRNTEAFF.

CDR3 residues: CASSPRAGPMTQYF. The genes are TRBV11-2 and TRBJ2-5; TCRdb names TRBD2, which stays unverified in the absence of DNA. The germline CDR1 and CDR2 sequences are SGHAT and FQNNGV. The CDR3 totals 14 residues.

The chain links TRBV20-1 to TRBJ2-1; TCRdb names TRBD2, which stays unverified in the absence of DNA. CDR3 length: 14 amino acids. CDR1 and CDR2 (germline): DFQATT, SNEGSKA (reference sequence). CDR3 residues: CSATSPGGLFGQFF.

The chain is built from TRBV3-1 and TRBJ2-3; the D call of TRBD1 rests on TCRdb alone, since no DNA is present to check it. The germline gives CDR1 LGHDT, CDR2 YNNKEL (reference sequence). The CDR3 loop spans 15 amino acids. The chain's CDR3 is CASSLPTGGLDTQYF.

This chain connects TRBV4-3 to TRBJ2-4; the TCRdb call, TRBD2, lacks DNA for checking. The germline gives CDR1 LGHNA, CDR2 YSLEER. The CDR3 totals 20 residues. This CDR3 is CASSQAPSSLAGGSKNIQYF.

The chain carries TRBV12-3 or TRBV12-4 and TRBJ2-3; TCRdb proposes TRBD1, but this gene call is untestable without DNA. CDR3 size: 15 residues. CDR3 in amino acids: CASSRVGQGPDTQYF.

The rearrangement links TRBV20-1 to TRBJ2-1; the TRBD2 assignment by TCRdb is unverifiable without DNA. The CDR3 is made up of 17 amino acids. Germline-derived CDR1 and CDR2 are DFQATT and SNEGSKA (reference sequence). CDR3 amino acids: CSARATSGRAASNEQFF.

The chain combines TRBV4-1 with TRBJ2-1. Germline-derived CDR1 and CDR2 are MGHRA and YSYEKL. CDR3 length equals 11 residues. The CDR3 sequence is CASSQNEYQFF.

The chain is built from TRBV3-1 and TRBJ1-5. Germline values: CDR1 LGHDT, CDR2 YNNKEL (reference sequence). The CDR3 covers 13 residues. The CDR3 loop is CASSQSSNQPQHF. The full variable domain, rest sourced from reference TRBV3-1 and TRBJ1-5, is DTAVSQTPKYLVTQMGNDKSIKCEQNLGHDTMYWYKQDSKKFLKIMFSYNNKELIINETVPNRFSPKSPDKAHLNLHINSLELGDSAVYFCASSQSSNQPQHFGDGTRLSIL.

V gene TRBV4-2 combines with J gene TRBJ2-7; TCRdb indicates TRBD2, and absent DNA this call remains unverified. This CDR3 has 16 residues. The V gene's germline CDR1 is LGHNA and CDR2 YNFKEQ. Here the CDR3 reads CASSQQALAGSYEQYF.

This chain uses TRBV19 with TRBJ2-6. Germline V gene data show CDR1 as LNHDA and CDR2 as SQIVND (reference sequence). The CDR3 sequence is 15 residues long. CDR3 protein: CASSMIESGADVLTF.

The chain has TRBV29-1 and TRBJ2-5; TCRdb designates TRBD1, a call that cannot be tested without DNA. The CDR3 has 13 residues. The germline V gene encodes CDR1 SQVTM and CDR2 ANQGSEA. The CDR3: CSTGQGAIETQYF. Full variable domain (rest looked up from reference TRBV29-1 and TRBJ2-5): SAVISQKPSRDICQRGTSLTIQCQVDSQVTMMFWYRQQPGQSLTLIATANQGSEATYESGFVIDKFPISRPNLTFSTLTVSNMSPEDSSIYLCSTGQGAIETQYFGPGTRLLVL.

The J gene is TRBJ2-1, the V gene TRBV15; the TCRdb D gene call, TRBD2, has no DNA to confirm it. The CDR3 extends over 13 amino acids. The germline gives CDR1 LNHNV, CDR2 YYDKDF (reference sequence). CDR3 loop: CATSARADNEQFF.